The following is a TCR beta chain sequence with its context. Original processing notes: For nucleated cells, counts were estimated from reference gene primer amplification. TCRdb keeps only in-frame clones here, not all; method: immunoSEQ multiplex PCR. That table supplies the V and J calls and clone size; D and trimming were determined from the DNA. This table holds about 58,000 clones, 88% found once. These data come from a study of blood T cell repertoires in COVID-19. Study overall: Researchers got acute and convalescent COVID-19 samples from the United States, Italy and Spain. Sample material is recorded as cDNA or gDNA derived from T cells, B-cell-depleted T cells, or PBMCs.

The CDR3 consists of 16 residues. Trimming shortened V by 6 bases and J by 3 bases, and 18 bases separated the two germline ends. Germline loops: CDR1 LNHDA, CDR2 SQIVND (reference sequence). The V and J genes are TRBV19 and TRBJ1-5, with D tentatively TRBD1 (5 bases). The sample comprised peripheral blood. This TCR derives from a woman aged 45-59 years with active or convalescent COVID-19. CDR3: CASSRGLNQHNQPQHF. For the CDR3, the DNA is TGTGCCAGTAGCCGGGGACTAAATCAACACAATCAGCCCCAGCATTTT.